This record covers a single T cell receptor (beta chain). This record belongs to a study of T cell changes during pregnancy in multiple sclerosis. TCRdb keeps only in-frame clones here, not all; method: immunoSEQ multiplex PCR. There are under 85,000 clones in the sample; 91% occur only once, and about 0.27% lies in the top ten. This TCR derives from a female donor in good health, enrolled as a control in a pregnancy study. Here the sequenced sample was CD4+ T cells from peripheral blood mononuclear cells, taken in the third trimester of pregnancy.

The CDR3 DNA reads TGTGCCTGGGGACTAGCGGGGGGGCCTAGCAAGTTCTTC. It encodes CAWGLAGGPSKFF. This chain links TRBV30 with TRBJ2-1, with 15 bases matching TRBD2. Trimming cost V 5 bases and J 14 bases; bases outside gene matches: 7. Looked up from germline, CDR1 is GTSNPN and CDR2 is SVGIG (reference sequence). The CDR3 covers 13 residues.